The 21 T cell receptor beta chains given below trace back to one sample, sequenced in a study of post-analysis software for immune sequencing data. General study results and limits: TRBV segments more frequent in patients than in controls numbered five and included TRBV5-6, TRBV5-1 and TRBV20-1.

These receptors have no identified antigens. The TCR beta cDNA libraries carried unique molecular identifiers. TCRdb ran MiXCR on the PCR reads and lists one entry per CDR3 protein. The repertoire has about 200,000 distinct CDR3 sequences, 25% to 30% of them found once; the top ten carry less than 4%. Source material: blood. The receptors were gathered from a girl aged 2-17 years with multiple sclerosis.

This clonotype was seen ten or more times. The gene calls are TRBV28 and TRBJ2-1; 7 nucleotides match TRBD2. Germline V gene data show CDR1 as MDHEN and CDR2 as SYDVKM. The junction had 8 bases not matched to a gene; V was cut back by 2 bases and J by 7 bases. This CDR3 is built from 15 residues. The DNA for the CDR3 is TGTGCCAGCAGTTTAACTAGCGATTTGTATAATGAGCAGTTCTTC. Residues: CASSLTSDLYNEQFF.

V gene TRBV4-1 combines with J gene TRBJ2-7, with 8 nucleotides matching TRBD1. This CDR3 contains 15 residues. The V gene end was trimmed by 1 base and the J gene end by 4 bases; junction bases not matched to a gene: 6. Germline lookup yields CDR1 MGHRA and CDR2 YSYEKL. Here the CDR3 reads CASSQALQGEYEQYF. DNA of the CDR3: TGCGCCAGCAGCCAAGCACTACAGGGGGAATACGAGCAGTACTTC.

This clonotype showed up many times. CDR3 loop: CASSRAKRLAGPNYNEQFF. The DNA for the CDR3 is TGCGCCAGCAGCCGGGCCAAACGACTAGCGGGACCTAACTACAATGAGCAGTTCTTC. The chain links TRBV4-1 to TRBJ2-1; 11 bases match TRBD2. The CDR3 consists of 19 residues. Germline V gene data show CDR1 as MGHRA and CDR2 as YSYEKL. V shed 4 bases and J 3 bases; nucleotides not matched to a gene: 14.

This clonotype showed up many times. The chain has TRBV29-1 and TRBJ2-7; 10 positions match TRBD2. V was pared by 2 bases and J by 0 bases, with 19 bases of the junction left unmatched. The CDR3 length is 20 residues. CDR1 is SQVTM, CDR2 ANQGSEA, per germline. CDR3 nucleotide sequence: TGCAGCGTTGAATTGCCGCATAGCGGGGGGTCCATCGGGGACTCCTACGAGCAGTACTTC. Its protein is CSVELPHSGGSIGDSYEQYF.

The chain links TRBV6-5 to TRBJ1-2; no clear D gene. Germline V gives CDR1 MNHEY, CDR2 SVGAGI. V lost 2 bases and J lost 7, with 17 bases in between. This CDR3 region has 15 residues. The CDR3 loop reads CASSYRPGPRAGYTF. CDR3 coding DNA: TGTGCCAGCAGTTACCGGCCGGGCCCACGGGCTGGCTACACCTTC.

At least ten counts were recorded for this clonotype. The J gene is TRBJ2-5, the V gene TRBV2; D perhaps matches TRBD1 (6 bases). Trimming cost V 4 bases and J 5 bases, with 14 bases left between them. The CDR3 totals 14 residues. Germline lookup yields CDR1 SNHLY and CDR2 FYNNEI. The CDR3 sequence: CASSASRGSETQYF. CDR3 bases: TGTGCCAGCAGTGCTTCCAGGGGATCGGAGACCCAGTACTTC.

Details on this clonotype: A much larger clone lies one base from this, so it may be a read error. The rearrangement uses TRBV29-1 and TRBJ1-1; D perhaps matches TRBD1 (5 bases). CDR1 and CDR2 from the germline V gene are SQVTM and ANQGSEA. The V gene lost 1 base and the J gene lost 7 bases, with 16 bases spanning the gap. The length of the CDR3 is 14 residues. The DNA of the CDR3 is TGCAGCGTTGAAGCCGACAGACGCAAACTTGAAGCTTTCTTT. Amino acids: CSVEADRRKLEAFF.

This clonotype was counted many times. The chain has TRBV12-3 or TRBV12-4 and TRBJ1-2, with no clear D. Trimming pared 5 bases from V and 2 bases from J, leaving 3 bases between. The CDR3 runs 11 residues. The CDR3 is CASSINYGYTF. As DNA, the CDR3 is TGTGCCAGCAGTATCAACTATGGCTACACCTTC.

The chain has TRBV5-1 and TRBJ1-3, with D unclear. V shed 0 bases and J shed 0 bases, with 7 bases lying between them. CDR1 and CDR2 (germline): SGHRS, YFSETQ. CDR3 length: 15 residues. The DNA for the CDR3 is TGCGCCAGCAGCTTGGCCGGGCTCTCTGGAAACACCATATATTTT. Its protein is CASSLAGLSGNTIYF.

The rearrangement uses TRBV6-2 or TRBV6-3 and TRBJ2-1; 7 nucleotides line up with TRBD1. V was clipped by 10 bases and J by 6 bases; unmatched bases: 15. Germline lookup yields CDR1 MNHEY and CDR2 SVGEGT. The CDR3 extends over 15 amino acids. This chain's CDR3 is CATNSGTVKFNEQFF. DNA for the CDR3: TGTGCCACCAACTCCGGGACAGTCAAATTCAATGAGCAGTTCTTC.

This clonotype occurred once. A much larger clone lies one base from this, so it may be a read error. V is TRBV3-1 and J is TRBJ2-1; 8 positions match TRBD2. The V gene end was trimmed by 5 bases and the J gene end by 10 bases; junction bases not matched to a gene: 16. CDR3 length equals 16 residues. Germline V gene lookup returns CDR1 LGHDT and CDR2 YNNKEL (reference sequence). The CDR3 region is CASSGHLAGGFYEQFF. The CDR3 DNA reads TGTGCCAGCAGCGGACATCTCGCGGGGGGTTTCTACGAGCAGTTCTTC.

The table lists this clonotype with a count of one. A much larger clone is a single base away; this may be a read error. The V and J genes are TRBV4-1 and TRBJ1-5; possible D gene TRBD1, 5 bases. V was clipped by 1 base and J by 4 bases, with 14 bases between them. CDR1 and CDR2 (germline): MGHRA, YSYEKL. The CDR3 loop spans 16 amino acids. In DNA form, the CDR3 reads TGCGCCAGCAGCCAAGTCCTTGGACGGGGGAATCAGCCCCAGCATTTT. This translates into CASSQVLGRGNQPQHF.

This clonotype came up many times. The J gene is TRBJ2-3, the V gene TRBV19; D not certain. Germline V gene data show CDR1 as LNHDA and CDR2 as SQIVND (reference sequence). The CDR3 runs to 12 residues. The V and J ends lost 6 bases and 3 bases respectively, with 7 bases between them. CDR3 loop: CASRQGTDTQYF. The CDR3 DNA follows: TGTGCCAGTAGACAAGGGACAGATACGCAGTATTTT.

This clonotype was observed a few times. The CDR3 bases are TGTGCCAGCAGCTTAGCTGTAGGGAGACAGGGGAATGAGCAGTTCTTC. As protein: CASSLAVGRQGNEQFF. The J gene is TRBJ2-1, the V gene TRBV7-2; TRBD1 agrees at 8 bases. Germline V gene sequence: CDR1 SGHTA, CDR2 FQGNSA. V lost 0 bases to trimming and J lost 7 bases; unmatched junction nucleotides: 8. CDR3 length: 16 amino acids.

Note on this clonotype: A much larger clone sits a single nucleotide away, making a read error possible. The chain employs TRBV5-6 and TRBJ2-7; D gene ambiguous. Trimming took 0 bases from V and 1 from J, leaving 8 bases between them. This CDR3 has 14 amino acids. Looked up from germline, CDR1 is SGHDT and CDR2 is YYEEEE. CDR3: CASSLVPRSYEQYF. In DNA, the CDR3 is TGTGCCAGCAGCTTGGTTCCGAGGTCCTACGAGCAGTACTTC.

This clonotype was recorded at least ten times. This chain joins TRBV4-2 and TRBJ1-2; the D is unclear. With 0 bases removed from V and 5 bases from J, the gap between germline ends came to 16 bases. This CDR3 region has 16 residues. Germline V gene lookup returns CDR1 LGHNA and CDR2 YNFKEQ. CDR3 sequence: CASSQDRTRDPYGYTF. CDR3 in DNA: TGTGCCAGCAGCCAAGATAGGACCAGAGACCCGTATGGCTACACCTTC.

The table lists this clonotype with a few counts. For the CDR3, the DNA is TGCGCCAGCAGCTTGTTGGGGGCAGAAGGGCAGCCCCAGCATTTT. Translating it yields CASSLLGAEGQPQHF. The V gene is TRBV5-1, the J gene TRBJ1-5, with D tentatively TRBD1 (6 bases). The CDR3 has 15 residues. Germline V gene sequence: CDR1 SGHRS, CDR2 YFSETQ. The V gene lost 1 base and the J gene lost 7 bases, with 15 bases spanning the gap.

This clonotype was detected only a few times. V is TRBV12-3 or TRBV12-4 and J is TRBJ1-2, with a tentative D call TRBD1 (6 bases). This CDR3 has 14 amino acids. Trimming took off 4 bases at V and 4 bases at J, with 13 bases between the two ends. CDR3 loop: CASSSAGEGYGYTF. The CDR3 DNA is TGTGCCAGCAGTTCGGCAGGGGAGGGCTATGGCTACACCTTC.

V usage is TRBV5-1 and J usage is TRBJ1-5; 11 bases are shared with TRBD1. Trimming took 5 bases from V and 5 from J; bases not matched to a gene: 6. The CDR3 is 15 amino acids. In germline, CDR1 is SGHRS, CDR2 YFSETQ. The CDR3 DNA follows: TGCGCCAGCAGTTCGGGACAGGGGGTTCATCAGCCCCAGCATTTT. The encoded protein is CASSSGQGVHQPQHF.

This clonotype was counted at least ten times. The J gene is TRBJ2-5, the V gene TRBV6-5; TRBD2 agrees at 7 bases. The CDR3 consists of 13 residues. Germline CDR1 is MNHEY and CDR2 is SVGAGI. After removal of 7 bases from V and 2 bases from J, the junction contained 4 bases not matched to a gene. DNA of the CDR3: TGTGCCAGCACCACTAGCGTACAAGAGACCCAGTACTTC. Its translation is CASTTSVQETQYF.

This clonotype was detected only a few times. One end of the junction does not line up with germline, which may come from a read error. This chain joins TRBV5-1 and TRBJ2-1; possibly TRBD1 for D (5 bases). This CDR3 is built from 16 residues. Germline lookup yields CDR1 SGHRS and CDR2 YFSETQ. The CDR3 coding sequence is TGCGCCAGCGGCTTGTGGGGCCTAAGCTCCTACAATGAGCAGTTCTTC. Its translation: CASGLWGLSSYNEQFF. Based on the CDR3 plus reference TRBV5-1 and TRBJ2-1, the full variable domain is KAGVTQTPRYLIKTRGQQVTLSCSPISGHRSVSWYQQTPGQGLQFLFEYFSETQRNKGNFPGRFSGRQFSNSRSEMNVSTLELGDSALYLCASGLWGLSSYNEQFFGPGTRLTVL.